The 18 T cell receptor beta chains reported below all come from one sample, sequenced in a study of control samples from healthy donors and cancer patients. The data were produced by immunoSEQ multiplex PCR, yet TCRdb's version contains in-frame clones alone and is incomplete. The sample contains 52,000 or so clones, 94% of which appear only once. Sequencing was performed on blood. The origin of the receptors is a young man in good health.

The chain has TRBV29-1 and TRBJ2-2; 7 bases align to TRBD2. The CDR3 covers 14 residues. Germline lookup yields CDR1 SQVTM and CDR2 ANQGSEA. V was clipped by 5 bases and J by 2 bases; unmatched bases: 5. The CDR3 region is CSVPATSNTGELFF. The CDR3, as DNA: TGCAGCGTTCCTGCGACTAGCAACACCGGGGAGCTGTTTTTT.

The V gene is TRBV19, the J gene TRBJ2-2, with D possibly called TRBD1 or TRBD2 (6 bases each). This CDR3 comprises 17 residues. The germline CDR1 and CDR2 sequences are LNHDA and SQIVND (reference sequence). V shed 3 bases and J shed 7 bases, with 21 bases lying between them. DNA for the CDR3: TGTGCCAGTAGTATGTCCTTGGGGGGCCCTTTGTTCGGGGAGCTGTTTTTT. Its protein product is CASSMSLGGPLFGELFF.

This clone has a single count. CDR3 sequence: CASSRDGRYGYTF. Written as DNA, the CDR3 is TGCGCCAGCAGCCGGGACGGGAGGTATGGCTACACCTTC. The genes are TRBV5-1 and TRBJ1-2, with a tentative D call TRBD1 (5 bases). The germline CDR1 and CDR2 sequences are SGHRS and YFSETQ. This CDR3 spans 13 amino acids. V was clipped by 4 bases and J by 5 bases, with 12 bases between them.

The rearrangement joins TRBV7-9 to TRBJ2-3; 8 bases map to TRBD2. V was clipped by 3 bases and J by 2 bases; unmatched bases: 7. The CDR3 spans 16 residues. CDR1 and CDR2 from the germline V gene are SEHNR and FQNEAQ (reference sequence). DNA of the CDR3: TGTGCCAGCAGCTTTGAACCAGCGGGGGCCACAGATACGCAGTATTTT. As protein: CASSFEPAGATDTQYF.

The chain employs TRBV7-7 and TRBJ2-3; 7 bases are a match to TRBD2. Germline trimming cut 3 bases from V and 4 bases from J; bases unmatched to any gene: 1. The CDR3 spans 13 residues. From germline, CDR1 is SSHAT and CDR2 FNYEAQ (reference sequence). The CDR3 DNA follows: TGTGCCAGCAGCTTGGGACTATCAGATACGCAGTATTTT. It translates to CASSLGLSDTQYF.

V gene TRBV4-1 combines with J gene TRBJ1-1; maybe TRBD1 (5 bases). Trimming left V 4 bases short and J 0 bases short, with 12 bases between. Germline loops: CDR1 MGHRA, CDR2 YSYEKL. The CDR3 has 15 residues. CDR3 residues: CASSRDGEMNTEAFF. CDR3 DNA sequence: TGCGCCAGCAGCCGGGACGGGGAGATGAACACTGAAGCTTTCTTT.

CDR3: CASRRDFQSRNTIYF. The CDR3 region has the DNA TGCGCCAGCAGGAGGGACTTTCAGTCCCGAAACACCATATATTTT. This sequence joins TRBV4-1 and TRBJ1-3, with TRBD1 as a possible D gene (5 bases). This CDR3 region has 15 residues. The V gene lost 6 bases and the J gene lost 5 bases, with 17 bases spanning the gap. CDR1 is MGHRA and CDR2 is YSYEKL in the germline V gene.

The gene calls are TRBV4-1 and TRBJ2-1; 11 bases are a match to TRBD2. The V and J ends lost 5 bases and 3 bases, in that order; junction bases with no gene match: 0. Germline V gene data show CDR1 as MGHRA and CDR2 as YSYEKL. The CDR3 length is 14 residues. The CDR3 region is CASSGTSGYNEQFF. In DNA form, the CDR3 reads TGCGCCAGCAGCGGGACTAGCGGCTACAATGAGCAGTTCTTC.

This chain joins TRBV4-3 and TRBJ1-5, with a weak D call TRBD1 (6 bases). Germline V gene lookup returns CDR1 LGHNA and CDR2 YSLEER. The CDR3 sequence is 15 residues long. Between the trimmed V and J ends, which lost 1 base and 6 bases, there was a span of 13 bases. CDR3 in amino acids: CASSQGRGRGQPQHF. Written as DNA, the CDR3 is TGCGCCAGCAGCCAAGGCAGGGGCAGGGGTCAGCCCCAGCATTTT.

The CDR3 DNA follows: TGCGCCAGCAGCCCCCAGAGGGAGGGCACTAATGAAAAACTGTTTTTT. Encoded protein: CASSPQREGTNEKLFF. The chain joins TRBV4-3 to TRBJ1-4; no firm D call. From germline, CDR1 is LGHNA and CDR2 YSLEER. The CDR3 runs 16 residues. The ends were cut back, 4 bases at V and 2 bases at J, with 14 bases in the middle.

The chain carries TRBV9 and TRBJ1-5; D ambiguous. CDR3 length: 13 residues. The germline V and J ends were trimmed by 0 bases and 3 bases, with 4 bases remaining between them. Germline CDR1 reads SGDLS; CDR2 reads YYNGEE. CDR3 region: CASSVAPNQPQHF. The CDR3 DNA is TGTGCCAGCAGCGTAGCGCCCAATCAGCCCCAGCATTTT.

The chain employs TRBV5-1 and TRBJ2-1, with TRBD1 matching over 9 bases. Germline V gene data show CDR1 as SGHRS and CDR2 as YFSETQ. The trim removed 3 bases at V and 7 bases at J, leaving 8 bases unmatched. This CDR3 is 15 amino acids long. CDR3 sequence (DNA): TGCGCCAGCAGCTCCGGGACAGGGTTAGGGAATGAGCAGTTCTTC. This encodes CASSSGTGLGNEQFF.

This rearrangement joins TRBV5-4 to TRBJ1-4, with 9 bases fitting TRBD1. Germline CDR1 reads SGHNT; CDR2 reads YYREEE (reference sequence). The CDR3 is 16 amino acids. J lost 4 bases, V lost 1 base, and 5 bases had no gene match. The CDR3 DNA is TGTGCCAGCAGCTTGCTGGACAGGGGCCTTAATGAAAAACTGTTTTTT. Its protein product is CASSLLDRGLNEKLFF.

This chain uses TRBV4-1 with TRBJ1-1; unclear D gene. The CDR3 is 13 residues long. Looked up from germline, CDR1 is MGHRA and CDR2 is YSYEKL. V lost 0 bases and J lost 0, with 2 bases in between. CDR3: CASSQEVNTEAFF. The CDR3, as DNA: TGCGCCAGCAGCCAAGAGGTGAACACTGAAGCTTTCTTT.

The CDR3 nucleotides read TGTGCCAGCAGTGAGGAGGGTAAGGGGCCGGATCAGCCCCAGCATTTT. Amino acid sequence: CASSEEGKGPDQPQHF. The chain combines TRBV25-1 with TRBJ1-5; possible D gene TRBD1, 5 bases. CDR1 MGHDK and CDR2 SYGVNS come from the germline V gene. With 3 bases removed from V and 5 bases from J, the gap between germline ends came to 17 bases. The CDR3 covers 16 residues.

The chain has TRBV5-1 and TRBJ1-1; a possible D gene is TRBD1 (5 bases). The germline CDR1 and CDR2 sequences are SGHRS and YFSETQ. With 4 bases removed from V and 5 bases from J, the gap between germline ends came to 18 bases. The CDR3 is 15 amino acids. The CDR3 sequence is CASSPGPGMETEAFF. The CDR3 nucleotides read TGCGCCAGCAGCCCCGGCCCAGGGATGGAAACTGAAGCTTTCTTT.

For the CDR3, the DNA is TGTGCCAGCAGCTCCAGTAGTTTGGACTATAATTCACCCCTCCACTTT. Amino acids: CASSSSSLDYNSPLHF. This sequence joins TRBV7-3 and TRBJ1-6; D is undetermined. The CDR3 runs 16 residues. CDR1 and CDR2 from the germline V gene are SGHTA and FQGTGA. Trimming took off 4 bases at V and 3 bases at J, with 13 bases between the two ends.

V gene TRBV10-2 combines with J gene TRBJ2-7; TRBD1 or TRBD2 may be the D gene (7 bases each). The V gene lost 3 bases and the J gene lost 1 base, with 13 bases spanning the gap. CDR1 and CDR2 (germline): WSHSY, SAAADI. The CDR3 has 15 amino acids. The CDR3 loop is CASSESGGGSYEQYF. The CDR3, as DNA: TGCGCCAGCAGTGAATCAGGGGGGGGATCCTACGAGCAGTACTTC.